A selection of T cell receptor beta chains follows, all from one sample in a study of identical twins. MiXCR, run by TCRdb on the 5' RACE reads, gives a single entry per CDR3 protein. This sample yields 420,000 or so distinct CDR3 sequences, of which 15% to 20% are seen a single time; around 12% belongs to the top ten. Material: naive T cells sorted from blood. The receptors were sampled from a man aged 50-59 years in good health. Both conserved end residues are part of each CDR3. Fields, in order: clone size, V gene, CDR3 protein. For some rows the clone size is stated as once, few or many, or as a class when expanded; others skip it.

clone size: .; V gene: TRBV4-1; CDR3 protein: CASSQGEITGGEQYF
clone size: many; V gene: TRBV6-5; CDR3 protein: CASSYGGGFETQYF
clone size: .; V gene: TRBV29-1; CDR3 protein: CSVEMLTDTQYF
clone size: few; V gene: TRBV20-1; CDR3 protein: CSASRGVYEQYF
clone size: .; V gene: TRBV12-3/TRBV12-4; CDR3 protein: CASSSNGRSYNEQFF
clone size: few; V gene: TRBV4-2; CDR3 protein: CASSQAPRATNEKLFF
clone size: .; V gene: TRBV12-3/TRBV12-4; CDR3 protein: CASSFDRRYQPQHF
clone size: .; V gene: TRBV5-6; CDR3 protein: CASSFKSSYEQYF
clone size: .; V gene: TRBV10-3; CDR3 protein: CAITRAGGANEQFF
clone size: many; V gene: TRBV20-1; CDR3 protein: CSAYHRGPPYNEQFF
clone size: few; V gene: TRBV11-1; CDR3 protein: CASSQGTSGNTGELFF
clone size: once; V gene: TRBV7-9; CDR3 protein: CASRSGVVTGELFF
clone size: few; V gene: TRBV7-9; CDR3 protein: CASSLDQGTGEKLFF
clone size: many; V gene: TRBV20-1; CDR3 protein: CSASGQGDFSGYTF
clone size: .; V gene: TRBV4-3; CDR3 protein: CASSQVWADTQYF
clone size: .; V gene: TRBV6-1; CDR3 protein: CASRDRLAKNIQYF
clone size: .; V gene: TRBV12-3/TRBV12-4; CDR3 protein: CASRGPGTANEQFF
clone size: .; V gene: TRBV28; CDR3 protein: CASSAPPGKTEAFF
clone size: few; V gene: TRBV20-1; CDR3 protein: CSAKSSGRGYYEQFF
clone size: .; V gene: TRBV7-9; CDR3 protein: CASSRTASSTDTQYF
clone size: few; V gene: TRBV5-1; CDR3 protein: CASSLSGQTLQETQYF
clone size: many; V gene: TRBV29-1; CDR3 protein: CSVDQEQFF
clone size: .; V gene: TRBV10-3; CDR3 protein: CAGGGGNYNEQFF
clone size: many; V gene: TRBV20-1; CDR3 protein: CSARGPGHTDTQYF
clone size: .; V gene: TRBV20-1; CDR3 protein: CSARPPTGGAINGYTF
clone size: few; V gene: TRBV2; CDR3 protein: CASKVQGAYEQYF
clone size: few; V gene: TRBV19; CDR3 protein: CASSIRGTFFSGANVLTF
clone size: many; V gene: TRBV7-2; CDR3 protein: CASSLEDLSKETQYF
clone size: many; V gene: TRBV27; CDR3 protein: CASSSGLYNEQFF
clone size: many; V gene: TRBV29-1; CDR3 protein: CSVEDRRQGNSYEQYF
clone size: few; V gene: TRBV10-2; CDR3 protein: CASSEPAGGLETQYF
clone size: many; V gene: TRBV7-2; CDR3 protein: CASSSGTGTGVQETQYF
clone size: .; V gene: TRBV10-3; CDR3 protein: CAISERTGPNEKLFF
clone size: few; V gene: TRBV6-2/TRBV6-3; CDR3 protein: CASSYTWVGEQYF
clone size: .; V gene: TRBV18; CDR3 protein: CASSPIGQSTDTQYF
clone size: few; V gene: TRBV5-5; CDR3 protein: CASSLEAGQYNEQFF
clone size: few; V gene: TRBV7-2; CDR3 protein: CASSLALGRATEAFF
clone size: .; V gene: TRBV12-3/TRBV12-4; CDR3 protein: CASSLGTGHSYEQYF
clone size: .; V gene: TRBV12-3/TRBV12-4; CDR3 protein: CASRRRSGQLNTGELFF
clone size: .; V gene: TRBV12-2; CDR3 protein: CASRPTRMGGFTSTDTQYF